One and the same sample provided the 13 T cell receptor beta chains below, sequenced in a study of CD8 T cells in Susac syndrome. Reverse transcription of roughly 0.5 to 1 ug RNA was performed with random hexamers. TCRdb re-analysed the immunoSEQ multiplex PCR reads in MiXCR, keeping a single row per CDR3 protein. The sample gives over 350,000 distinct CDR3 sequences, approximately 85% of which show up once; 0.09% to 0.15% is in the top ten. Sequences were obtained from CD8+ T cells from PBMCs. The origin of the receptors is a human donor with multiple sclerosis.

This clonotype has only a few counts. The chain recombines TRBV4-1 with TRBJ2-5, with TRBD1 matching over 8 bases. Germline V gives CDR1 MGHRA, CDR2 YSYEKL. The CDR3 runs 13 residues. V trimming: 5 bases; J trimming: 1 base; junction bases outside the gene matches: 0. CDR3 loop: CASSGQGQETQYF. The CDR3 nucleotides read TGCGCCAGCAGCGGACAGGGCCAAGAGACCCAGTACTTC.

V is TRBV2 and J is TRBJ2-7; D gene ambiguous. The V gene's germline CDR1 is SNHLY and CDR2 FYNNEI. The CDR3 is made up of 13 amino acids. V lost 7 bases and J lost 0, with 10 bases in between. The CDR3 is CASITGSSYEQYF. Here the CDR3 DNA reads TGTGCCAGCATTACTGGTAGCTCCTACGAGCAGTACTTC.

The chain recombines TRBV28 with TRBJ2-1, with 8 nucleotides matching TRBD2. Germline trimming cut 5 bases from V and 8 bases from J; bases unmatched to any gene: 20. Germline V gene sequence: CDR1 MDHEN, CDR2 SYDVKM. This CDR3 spans 18 amino acids. CDR3 sequence: CASSRKPPRREVDHEQFF. The CDR3 DNA reads TGTGCCAGCAGTCGCAAACCCCCGCGGCGGGAGGTCGACCATGAGCAGTTCTTC.

The rearrangement links TRBV30 to TRBJ1-2; no firm D call. Between the trimmed V and J ends, which lost 2 bases and 3 bases, there was a span of 16 bases. The CDR3 is made up of 15 amino acids. The germline gives CDR1 GTSNPN, CDR2 SVGIG (reference sequence). CDR3 protein: CAWSSDLRGYYGYTF. CDR3 in DNA: TGTGCCTGGAGTTCCGACCTAAGAGGGTACTATGGCTACACCTTC.

The DNA for the CDR3 is TGTGCCAGCAGTTTCTCCCAGGGCTGGGAGCCCCAGCATTTT. Encoded protein: CASSFSQGWEPQHF. The rearrangement uses TRBV28 and TRBJ1-5; D is perhaps TRBD1 (5 bases). There are 14 residues in the CDR3. The V end lost 3 bases, the J end lost 8 bases, and 14 bases lay between the germline ends. From germline, CDR1 is MDHEN and CDR2 SYDVKM.

This clonotype appeared once. The chain uses TRBV9 and TRBJ1-2, with D possibly matching TRBD1 (5 bases). Trimming shortened V by 5 bases and J by 4 bases, and 15 bases separated the two germline ends. Germline V gives CDR1 SGDLS, CDR2 YYNGEE. This CDR3 region has 14 residues. In DNA form, the CDR3 reads TGTGCCAGCAGTGCTGCCGGGACGTCCTATGGCTACACCTTC. It is translated as CASSAAGTSYGYTF.

The V and J genes are TRBV29-1 and TRBJ2-2; TRBD1 might be the D (5 bases). CDR1 is SQVTM and CDR2 is ANQGSEA in the germline V gene. Between the trimmed V and J ends, which lost 4 bases and 6 bases, there was a span of 9 bases. CDR3 length: 12 amino acids. The CDR3 DNA sequence: TGCAGCGTTGTCGACAGCCCCGGGGAGCTGTTTTTT. It codes for CSVVDSPGELFF.

As regards this clonotype: A junction end diverges from the germline sequence, so it may reflect a read error. The chain carries TRBV7-7 and TRBJ1-5; D gene uncertain. The CDR3 has 16 amino acids. CDR1 is SSHAT, CDR2 FNYEAQ, per germline (reference sequence). In DNA form, the CDR3 reads TGTGCTAGCAGCACCCGGAGCTACGATAGCAATCAGCCCCAGCATTTT. Translating gives CASSTRSYDSNQPQHF.

V usage is TRBV27 and J usage is TRBJ1-5, with D unresolved. Trimming left V 4 bases short and J 0 bases short, with 10 bases between. Germline CDR1 reads MNHEY; CDR2 reads SMNVEV (reference sequence). The length of the CDR3 is 15 residues. CDR3 bases: TGTGCCAGCAGTTCGGGTCTCGATAGCAATCAGCCCCAGCATTTT. Encoded protein: CASSSGLDSNQPQHF.

V usage is TRBV5-1 and J usage is TRBJ2-7; D uncertain. The CDR3 consists of 14 residues. Germline CDR1 is SGHRS and CDR2 is YFSETQ. Trimming removed 0 bases at V and 5 bases at J, with 12 bases between. CDR3 region: CASSLATAADEQYF. The CDR3 DNA follows: TGCGCCAGCAGCTTGGCCACTGCCGCCGACGAGCAGTACTTC.

This clonotype was counted a single time. This chain uses TRBV13 with TRBJ1-4, with 8 bases identical to TRBD1. CDR1 is PRHDT and CDR2 is FYEKMQ in the germline V gene (reference sequence). This CDR3 is 16 amino acids long. V trimming: 5 bases; J trimming: 4 bases; junction bases outside the gene matches: 9. The CDR3 loop is CASSTWTGSLNEKLFF. The CDR3 nucleotides are TGTGCCAGCAGCACCTGGACAGGGTCGCTTAATGAAAAACTGTTTTTT. The variable domain in full, completed from reference TRBV13 and TRBJ1-4, reads AAGVIQSPRHLIKEKRETATLKCYPIPRHDTVYWYQQGPGQDPQFLISFYEKMQSDKGSIPDRFSAQQFSDYHSELNMSSLELGDSALYFCASSTWTGSLNEKLFFGSGTQLSVL.

In DNA form, the CDR3 reads TGTGCCAGCAGCTTGATGGGACAGCTACCCTCCTACGAGCAGTACTTC. This codes for CASSLMGQLPSYEQYF. The chain recombines TRBV11-2 with TRBJ2-7; 7 bases are a match to TRBD1. Germline V gives CDR1 SGHAT, CDR2 FQNNGV. The CDR3 loop spans 16 amino acids. Trimming at V came to 3 bases and at J to 0 bases, leaving 8 bases not matched to a gene.

The CDR3 reads CASSPTDSHEQYF. CDR3 coding DNA: TGTGCCAGCAGCCCGACGGACAGCCACGAGCAGTACTTC. The rearrangement links TRBV7-8 to TRBJ2-7, with D possibly TRBD1 on 6 matching bases. Germline V CDR1 and CDR2: SGHVS, FQNEAQ. V lost 5 bases, J lost 5 bases, and 13 bases lay in between. This CDR3 region has 13 residues.